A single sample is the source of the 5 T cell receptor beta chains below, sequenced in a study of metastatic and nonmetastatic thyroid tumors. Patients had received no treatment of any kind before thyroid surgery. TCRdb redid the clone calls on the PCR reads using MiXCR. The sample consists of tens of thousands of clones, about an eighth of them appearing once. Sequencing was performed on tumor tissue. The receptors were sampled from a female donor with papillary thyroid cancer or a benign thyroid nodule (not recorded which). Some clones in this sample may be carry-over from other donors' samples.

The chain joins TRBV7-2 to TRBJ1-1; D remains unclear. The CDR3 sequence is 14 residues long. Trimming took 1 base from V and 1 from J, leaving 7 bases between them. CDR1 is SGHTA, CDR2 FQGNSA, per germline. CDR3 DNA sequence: TGTGCCAGCAGCTTAGTAAGTAGGAACACTGAAGCTTTCTTT. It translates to CASSLVSRNTEAFF.

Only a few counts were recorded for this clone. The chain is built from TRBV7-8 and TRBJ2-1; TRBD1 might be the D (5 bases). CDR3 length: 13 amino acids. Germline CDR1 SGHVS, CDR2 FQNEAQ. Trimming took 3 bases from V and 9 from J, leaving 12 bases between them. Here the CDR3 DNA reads TGTGCCAGCAGCTTGCAGGGCGCGCTTGAGCAGTTCTTC. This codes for CASSLQGALEQFF.

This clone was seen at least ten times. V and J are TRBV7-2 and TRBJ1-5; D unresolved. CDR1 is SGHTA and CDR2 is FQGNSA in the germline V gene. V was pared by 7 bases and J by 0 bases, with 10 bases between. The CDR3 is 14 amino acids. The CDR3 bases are TGTGCCAGCACCCAGCAGAATAGCAATCAGCCCCAGCATTTT. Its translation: CASTQQNSNQPQHF. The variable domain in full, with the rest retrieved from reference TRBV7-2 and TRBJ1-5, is GAGVSQSPSNKVTEKGKDVELRCDPISGHTALYWYRQSLGQGLEFLIYFQGNSAPDKSGLPSDRFSAERTGGSVSTLTIQRTQQEDSAVYLCASTQQNSNQPQHFGDGTRLSIL.

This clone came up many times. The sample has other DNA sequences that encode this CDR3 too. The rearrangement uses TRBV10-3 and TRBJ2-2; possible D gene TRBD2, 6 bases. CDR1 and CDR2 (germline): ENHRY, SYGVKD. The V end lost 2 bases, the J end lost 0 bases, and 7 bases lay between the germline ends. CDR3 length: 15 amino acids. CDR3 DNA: TGTGCCATCAGTGAGCGCGGGACGAACACCGGGGAGCTGTTTTTT. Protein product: CAISERGTNTGELFF.

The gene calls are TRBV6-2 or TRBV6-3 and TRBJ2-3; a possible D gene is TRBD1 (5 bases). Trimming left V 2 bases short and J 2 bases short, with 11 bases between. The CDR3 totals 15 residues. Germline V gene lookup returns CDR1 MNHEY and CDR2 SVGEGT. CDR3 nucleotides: TGTGCCAGCAGTTACGCGTTAGGGGCCACAGATACGCAGTATTTT. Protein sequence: CASSYALGATDTQYF.